This T cell receptor (beta chain) was recorded in a study of T-cell memory formation after mild COVID-19. MiXCR was run by TCRdb on the 5' RACE reads, yielding one entry per CDR3 protein. The sample has a few hundred thousand distinct CDR3 sequences, 15% seen once. The CDR3 runs 13 residues. After removal of 8 bases from V and 5 bases from J, the junction contained 8 bases not matched to a gene. Looked up from germline, CDR1 is SGHTA and CDR2 is FQGNSA. This clonotype appeared a few times. The chain recombines TRBV7-2 with TRBJ2-5, with 7 bases that match TRBD1. The sequencing input was PBMCs or a T cell subset sorted from them (not recorded which). The sequence came from a man younger than 35 who had mild COVID-19 (a few samples of this study predate the infection). Cell type and time point are not known. The CDR3 is CASGRQGVETQYF. DNA for the CDR3: TGTGCCAGCGGCCGACAGGGAGTGGAGACCCAGTACTTC.